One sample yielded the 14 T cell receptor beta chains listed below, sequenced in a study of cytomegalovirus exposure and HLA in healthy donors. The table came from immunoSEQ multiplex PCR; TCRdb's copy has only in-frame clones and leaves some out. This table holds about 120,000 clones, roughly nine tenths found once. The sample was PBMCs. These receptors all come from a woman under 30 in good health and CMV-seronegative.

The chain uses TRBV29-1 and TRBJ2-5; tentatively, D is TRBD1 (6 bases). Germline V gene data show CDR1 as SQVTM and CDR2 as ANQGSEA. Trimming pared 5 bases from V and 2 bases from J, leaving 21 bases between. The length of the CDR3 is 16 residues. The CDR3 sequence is CSVPPGSVDSQETQYF. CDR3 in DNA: TGCAGCGTTCCCCCCGGTTCCGTGGACAGTCAAGAGACCCAGTACTTC.

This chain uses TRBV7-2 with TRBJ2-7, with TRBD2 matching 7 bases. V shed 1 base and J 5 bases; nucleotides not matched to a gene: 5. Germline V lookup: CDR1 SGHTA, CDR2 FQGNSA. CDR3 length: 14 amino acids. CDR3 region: CASSLEWGGDEQYF. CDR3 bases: TGTGCCAGCAGCTTAGAATGGGGGGGAGACGAGCAGTACTTC.

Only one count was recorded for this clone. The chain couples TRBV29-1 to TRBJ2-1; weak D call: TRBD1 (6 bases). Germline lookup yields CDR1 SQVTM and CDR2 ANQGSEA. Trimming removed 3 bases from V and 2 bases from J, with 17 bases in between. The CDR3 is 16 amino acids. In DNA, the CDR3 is TGCAGCGTTGACGTACAGGGCTACCTTCCCTACAATGAGCAGTTCTTC. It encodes CSVDVQGYLPYNEQFF.

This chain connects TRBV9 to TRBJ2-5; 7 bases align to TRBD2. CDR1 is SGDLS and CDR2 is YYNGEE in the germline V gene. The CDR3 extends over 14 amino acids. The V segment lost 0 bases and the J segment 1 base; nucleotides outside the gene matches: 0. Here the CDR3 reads CASSVAGGQETQYF. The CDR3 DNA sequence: TGTGCCAGCAGCGTAGCGGGGGGCCAAGAGACCCAGTACTTC.

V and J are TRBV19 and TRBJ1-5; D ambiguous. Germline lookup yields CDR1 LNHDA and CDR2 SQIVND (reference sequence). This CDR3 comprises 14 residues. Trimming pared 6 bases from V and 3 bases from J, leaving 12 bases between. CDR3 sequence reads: CASRAGRDNQPQHF. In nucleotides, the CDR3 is TGTGCCAGTAGAGCGGGAAGGGACAATCAGCCCCAGCATTTT.

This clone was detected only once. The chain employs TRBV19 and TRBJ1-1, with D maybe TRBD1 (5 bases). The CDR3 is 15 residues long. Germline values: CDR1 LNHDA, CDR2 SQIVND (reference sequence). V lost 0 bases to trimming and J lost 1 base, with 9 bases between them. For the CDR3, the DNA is TGTGCCAGTAGTATAGATAAGGGGCGGAACACTGAAGCTTTCTTT. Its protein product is CASSIDKGRNTEAFF. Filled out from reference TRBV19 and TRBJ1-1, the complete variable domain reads DGGITQSPKYLFRKEGQNVTLSCEQNLNHDAMYWYRQDPGQGLRLIYYSQIVNDFQKGDIAEGYSVSREKKESFPLTVTSAQKNPTAFYLCASSIDKGRNTEAFFGQGTRLTVV.

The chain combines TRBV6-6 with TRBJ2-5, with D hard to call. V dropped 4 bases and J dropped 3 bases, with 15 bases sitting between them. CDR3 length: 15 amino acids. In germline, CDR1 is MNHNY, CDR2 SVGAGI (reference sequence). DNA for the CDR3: TGTGCCAGCAGTTCCCCCTTTGGCCGTAAAGAGACCCAGTACTTC. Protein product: CASSSPFGRKETQYF.

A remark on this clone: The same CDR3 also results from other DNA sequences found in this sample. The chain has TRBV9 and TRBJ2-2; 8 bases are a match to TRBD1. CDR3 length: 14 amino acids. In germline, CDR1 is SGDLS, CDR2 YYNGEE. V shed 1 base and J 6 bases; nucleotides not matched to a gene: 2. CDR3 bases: TGTGCCAGCAGCGTACAGGGGGCTCCCGGGGAGCTGTTTTTT. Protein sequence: CASSVQGAPGELFF.

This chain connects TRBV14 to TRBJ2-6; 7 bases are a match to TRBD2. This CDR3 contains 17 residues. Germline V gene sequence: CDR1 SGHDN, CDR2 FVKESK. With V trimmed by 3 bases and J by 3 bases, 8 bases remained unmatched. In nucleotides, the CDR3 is TGTGCCAGCAGCCAGACGGGAGGACTAGGTGGGGCCAACGTCCTGACTTTC. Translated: CASSQTGGLGGANVLTF. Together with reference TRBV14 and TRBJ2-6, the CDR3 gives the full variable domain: EAGVTQFPSHSVIEKGQTVTLRCDPISGHDNLYWYRRVMGKEIKFLLHFVKESKQDESGMPNNRFLAERTGGTYSTLKVQPAELEDSGVYFCASSQTGGLGGANVLTFGAGSRLTVL.

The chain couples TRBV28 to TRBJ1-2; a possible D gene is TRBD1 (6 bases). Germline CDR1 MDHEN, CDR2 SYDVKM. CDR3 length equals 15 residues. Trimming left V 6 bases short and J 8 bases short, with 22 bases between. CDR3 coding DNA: TGTGCCAGCAGCCCAACGGAGTGGGGGACAAAGGGCTACACCTTC. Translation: CASSPTEWGTKGYTF.

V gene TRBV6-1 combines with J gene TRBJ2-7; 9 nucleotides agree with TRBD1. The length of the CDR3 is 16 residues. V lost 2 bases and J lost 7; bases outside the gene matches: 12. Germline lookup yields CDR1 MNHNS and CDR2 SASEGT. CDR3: CASSEWAGQGLSEQYV. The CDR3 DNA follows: TGTGCCAGCAGTGAATGGGCGGGACAGGGATTGAGTGAGCAGTACGTC.

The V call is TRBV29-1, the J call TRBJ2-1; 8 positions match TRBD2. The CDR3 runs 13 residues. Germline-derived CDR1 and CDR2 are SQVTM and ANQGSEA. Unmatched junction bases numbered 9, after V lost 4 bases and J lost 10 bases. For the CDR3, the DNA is TGCAGCGTTGTCGGGACTAGTGAGGTGGAGCAGTTCTTC. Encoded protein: CSVVGTSEVEQFF.

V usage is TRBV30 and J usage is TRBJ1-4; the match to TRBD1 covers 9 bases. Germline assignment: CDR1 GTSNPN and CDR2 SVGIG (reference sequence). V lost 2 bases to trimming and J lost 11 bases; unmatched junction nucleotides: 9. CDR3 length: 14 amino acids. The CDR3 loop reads CAWSTGTGFRKLFF. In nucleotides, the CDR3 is TGTGCCTGGAGTACAGGGACAGGGTTTCGGAAACTGTTTTTT.

CDR3 DNA sequence: TGTGCCAGCAGTCCGCCATCAGGGAAAGCTGAAGCTTTCTTT. Translated, it gives CASSPPSGKAEAFF. This sequence joins TRBV28 and TRBJ1-1; possible D gene TRBD1, 5 bases. This CDR3 is built from 14 residues. V lost 5 bases and J 6 bases, leaving 16 bases between the germline ends. Germline V lookup: CDR1 MDHEN, CDR2 SYDVKM.